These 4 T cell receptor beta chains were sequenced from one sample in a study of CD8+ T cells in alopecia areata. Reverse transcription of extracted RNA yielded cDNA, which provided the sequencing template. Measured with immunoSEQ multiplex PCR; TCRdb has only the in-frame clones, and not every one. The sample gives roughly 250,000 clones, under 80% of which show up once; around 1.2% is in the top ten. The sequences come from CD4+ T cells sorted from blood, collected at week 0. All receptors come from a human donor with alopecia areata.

CDR3 nucleotide sequence: TGTGCCAGCAGCCCCGACAGGACCATCGGCTACACCTTC. This codes for CASSPDRTIGYTF. The gene calls are TRBV7-2 and TRBJ1-2, with a possible D match to TRBD1 (6 bases). The ends were cut back, 5 bases at V and 8 bases at J, with 15 bases in the middle. Germline values: CDR1 SGHTA, CDR2 FQGNSA. CDR3 size: 13 residues.

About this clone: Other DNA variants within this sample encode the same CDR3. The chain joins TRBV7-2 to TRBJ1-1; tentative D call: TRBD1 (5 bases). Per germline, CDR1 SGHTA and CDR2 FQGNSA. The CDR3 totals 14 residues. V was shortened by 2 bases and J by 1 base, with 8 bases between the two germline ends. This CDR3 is CASSLLGENTEAFF. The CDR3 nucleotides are TGTGCCAGCAGCTTATTAGGGGAGAACACTGAAGCTTTCTTT.

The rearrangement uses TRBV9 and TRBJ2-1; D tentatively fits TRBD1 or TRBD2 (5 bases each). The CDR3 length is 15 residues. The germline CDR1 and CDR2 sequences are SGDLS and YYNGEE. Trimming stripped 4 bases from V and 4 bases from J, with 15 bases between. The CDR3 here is CASSPRDPKYNEQFF. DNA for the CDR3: TGTGCCAGCAGCCCCCGGGACCCCAAGTACAATGAGCAGTTCTTC.

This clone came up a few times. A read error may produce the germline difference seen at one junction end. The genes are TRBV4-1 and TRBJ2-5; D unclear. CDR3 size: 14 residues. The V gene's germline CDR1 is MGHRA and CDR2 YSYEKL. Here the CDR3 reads CASSQDLIQEAQYF. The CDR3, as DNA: TGCGCCAGCAGCCAAGACCTCATCCAAGAGGCCCAGTACTTC.